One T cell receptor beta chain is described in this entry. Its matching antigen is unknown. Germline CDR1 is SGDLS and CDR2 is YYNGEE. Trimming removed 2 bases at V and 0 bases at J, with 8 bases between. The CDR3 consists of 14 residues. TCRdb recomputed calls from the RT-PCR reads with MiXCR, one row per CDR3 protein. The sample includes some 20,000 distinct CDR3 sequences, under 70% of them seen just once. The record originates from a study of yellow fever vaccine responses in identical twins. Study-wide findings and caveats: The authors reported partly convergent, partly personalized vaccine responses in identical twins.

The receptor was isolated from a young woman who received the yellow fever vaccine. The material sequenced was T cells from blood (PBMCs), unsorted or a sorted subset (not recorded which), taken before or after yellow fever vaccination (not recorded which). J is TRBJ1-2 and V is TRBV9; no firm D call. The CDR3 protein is CASSVTSTNYGYTF. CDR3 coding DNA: TGTGCCAGCAGCGTTACATCTACTAACTATGGCTACACCTTC.